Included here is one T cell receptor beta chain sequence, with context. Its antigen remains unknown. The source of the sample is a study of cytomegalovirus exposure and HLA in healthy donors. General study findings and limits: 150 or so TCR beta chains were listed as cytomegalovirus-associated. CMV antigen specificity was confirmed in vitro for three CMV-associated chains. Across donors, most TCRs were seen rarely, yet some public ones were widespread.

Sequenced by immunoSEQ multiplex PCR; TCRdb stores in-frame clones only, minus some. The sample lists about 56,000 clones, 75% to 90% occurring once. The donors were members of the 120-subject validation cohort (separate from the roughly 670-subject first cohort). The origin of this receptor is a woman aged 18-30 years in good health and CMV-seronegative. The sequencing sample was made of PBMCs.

The DNA of the CDR3 is TGTGCCAGCAGCGTCCAGGGGACAGGGGCCTACGAGCAGTACTTC. This translates into CASSVQGTGAYEQYF. The J gene is TRBJ2-7, the V gene TRBV28, with 10 bases lining up with TRBD1. The germline CDR1 and CDR2 sequences are MDHEN and SYDVKM. The length of the CDR3 is 15 residues. The V and J ends lost 6 bases and 2 bases, in that order; junction bases with no gene match: 7.